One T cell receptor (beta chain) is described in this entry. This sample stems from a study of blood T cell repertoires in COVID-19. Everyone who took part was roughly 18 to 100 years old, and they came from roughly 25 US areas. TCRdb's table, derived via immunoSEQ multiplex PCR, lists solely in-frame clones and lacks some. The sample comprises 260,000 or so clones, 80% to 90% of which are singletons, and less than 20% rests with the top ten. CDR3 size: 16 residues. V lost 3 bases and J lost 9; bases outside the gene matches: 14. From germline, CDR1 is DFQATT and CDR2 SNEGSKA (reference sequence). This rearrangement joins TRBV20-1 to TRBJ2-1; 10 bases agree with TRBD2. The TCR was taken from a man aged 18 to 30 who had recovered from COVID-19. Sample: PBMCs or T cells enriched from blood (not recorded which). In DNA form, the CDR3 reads TGCAGTGCTAGTCCCACTCTAGCGGGGGCCTTAAGTGAGCAGTTCTTC. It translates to CSASPTLAGALSEQFF.